The T cell receptor (beta chain) under discussion was sequenced for a study of sequential checkpoint blockade in melanoma. Treatment defined: randomized to nivolumab then ipilimumab (arm A) or the reverse (arm B). The V gene lost 3 bases and the J gene lost 2 bases, with 16 bases spanning the gap. CDR1 is MDHEN and CDR2 is SYDVKM in the germline V gene. This CDR3 has 16 residues. The method was immunoSEQ multiplex PCR; TCRdb's version includes in-frame clones alone and lacks a portion of them. There are around 15,000 clones in the sample; over 50% occur only once, and under 20% lies in the top ten. The gene calls are TRBV28 and TRBJ2-5, with D perhaps TRBD2 (6 bases). The source material was CD8+ T cells sorted from blood (inferred from file names), sampled from a patient given nivolumab and ipilimumab in sequence. The TCR originated in a human donor with melanoma. CDR3 nucleotides: TGTGCCAGCAGTTTTCGGGGACCCGGAGGGCAAGAGACCCAGTACTTC. It yields the protein CASSFRGPGGQETQYF.